This T cell receptor beta chain stems from a study of spatial heterogeneity in lung cancer. Study-level findings and limits: Numbers of ubiquitous and regional expanded TCRs tracked ubiquitous and regional nonsynonymous mutation counts, respectively. In tumors, expanded intratumoral alpha and beta TCR counts tracked mutation counts.

With respect to this clonotype: The target antigen is unknown.

Germline lookup yields CDR1 LGHDT and CDR2 YNNKEL (reference sequence). CDR3 length: 14 residues. The V gene lost 2 bases and the J gene lost 4 bases, with 11 bases spanning the gap. One entry per CDR3 protein results from TCRdb running MiXCR on the 5' RACE reads. Of 7,500 or so distinct CDR3 sequences in the sample, 3.1% were seen once. Time point noted: sample taken at primary tumor resection. Whole RNA, which was extracted from tumor, nontumor lung tissue or frozen PBMC, was sequenced without any cell sorting. This chain connects TRBV3-1 to TRBJ1-1; D call uncertain. Sequencing used lung tumor tissue, obtained at surgery. The sequence was obtained from a male donor with early-stage non-small cell lung cancer. The CDR3 DNA reads as TGTGCCAGCAGCCAAAGAGGGCTTGGCACTGAAGCTTTCTTT. Encoded protein: CASSQRGLGTEAFF. Looking up the rest from reference TRBV3-1 and TRBJ1-1 gives the full variable domain: DTAVSQTPKYLVTQMGNDKSIKCEQNLGHDTMYWYKQDSKKFLKIMFSYNNKELIINETVPNRFSPKSPDKAHLNLHINSLELGDSAVYFCASSQRGLGTEAFFGQGTRLTVV.